The 28 T cell receptor beta chains below come from one sample, sequenced in a study of cytomegalovirus exposure and HLA in healthy donors (dated by TCRdb to the late 2010s). The method was the immunoSEQ multiplex PCR assay. A mixture of 60 forward primers for TCR Vbeta segments and 13 reverse primers for TCR Jbeta segments was used in the multiplex PCR. The table was pulled from immuneACCESS by TCRdb, which kept in-frame rearrangements only. Such tables lose some clones; where checked, under half of the loss comes from unresolved V genes, and the rest has no known cause. The sample table holds around 220,000 clones, of which approximately 80% were seen once. The leading ten clones occupy 1.1% to 1.5% of the sample. The sample taken for sequencing was PBMCs. Receptor source: a girl between 10 and 17 years old in good health and CMV-seronegative.

The table lists this clone with a few counts. The V call is TRBV6-5, the J call TRBJ2-3; no definite D call. Germline V gives CDR1 MNHEY, CDR2 SVGAGI. Trimming took 4 bases from V and 0 from J, leaving 8 bases between them. The CDR3 totals 14 residues. CDR3 sequence (DNA): TGTGCCAGCAGTTGGAGTTCTAGCACAGATACGCAGTATTTT. Amino acids: CASSWSSSTDTQYF.

This chain links TRBV5-1 with TRBJ2-2; D perhaps matches TRBD1 (6 bases). This CDR3 is 16 amino acids long. The ends were cut back, 5 bases at V and 4 bases at J, with 18 bases in the middle. Germline lookup yields CDR1 SGHRS and CDR2 YFSETQ. The CDR3 region is CASSLPRDTSTGELFF. DNA of the CDR3: TGCGCCAGCAGTTTACCCCGGGACACAAGCACCGGGGAGCTGTTTTTT.

V and J are TRBV6-1 and TRBJ1-5; D gene ambiguous. Germline V gene data show CDR1 as MNHNS and CDR2 as SASEGT. This CDR3 contains 13 residues. V was pared by 8 bases and J by 5 bases, with 13 bases between. The CDR3 DNA follows: TGTGCCAGCGGGAAATCGAGGGATCAGCCCCAGCATTTT. It encodes CASGKSRDQPQHF.

V gene TRBV19 combines with J gene TRBJ1-5, with 7 bases matching TRBD1. The CDR3 loop spans 14 amino acids. CDR1 and CDR2 (germline): LNHDA, SQIVND (reference sequence). Germline trimming cut 7 bases from V and 3 bases from J; bases unmatched to any gene: 6. CDR3 sequence (DNA): TGTGCCAGTAAGGAGACAGGGTACAATCAGCCCCAGCATTTT. It specifies CASKETGYNQPQHF.

This rearrangement joins TRBV2 to TRBJ1-1; TRBD1 is a possible D gene (6 bases). Trimming stripped 1 base from V and 4 bases from J, with 7 bases between. The CDR3 contains 13 residues. Germline V gene data show CDR1 as SNHLY and CDR2 as FYNNEI. The CDR3 sequence: CASSEVGGTEAFF. CDR3 DNA sequence: TGTGCCAGCAGTGAAGTAGGGGGCACTGAAGCTTTCTTT.

On this clone: The same CDR3 also results from other DNA sequences found in this sample. The chain carries TRBV6-5 and TRBJ1-6; 8 nucleotides match TRBD1. CDR3 length: 14 residues. The germline V gene has CDR1 MNHEY and CDR2 SVGAGI. Trimming at V came to 5 bases and at J to 7 bases, leaving 4 bases not matched to a gene. The CDR3 protein is CASSRQGSNSPLHF. The CDR3 DNA is TGTGCCAGCAGTCGACAGGGGAGCAATTCACCCCTCCACTTT.

V gene TRBV7-2 combines with J gene TRBJ2-1, with D possibly being TRBD1 (6 bases). V dropped 2 bases and J dropped 8 bases, with 19 bases sitting between them. Germline CDR1 reads SGHTA; CDR2 reads FQGNSA. The CDR3 has 16 residues. The CDR3, as DNA: TGTGCCAGCAGCTTACGGTTGGGGGCCGGGCAAGATGAGCAGTTCTTC. It codes for CASSLRLGAGQDEQFF.

The rearrangement uses TRBV7-3 and TRBJ2-3; 8 nucleotides align to TRBD1. The CDR3 has 16 amino acids. The V segment lost 4 bases and the J segment 3 bases; nucleotides outside the gene matches: 9. Germline CDR1 and CDR2: SGHTA and FQGTGA. The CDR3 loop reads CASSSRTGPNTDTQYF. The CDR3 DNA reads TGTGCCAGCAGCTCCCGGACAGGGCCTAATACAGATACGCAGTATTTT.

The chain joins TRBV7-9 to TRBJ1-3; D gene unclear. The CDR3 extends over 14 amino acids. V was clipped by 3 bases and J by 0 bases, with 6 bases between them. Looked up from germline, CDR1 is SEHNR and CDR2 is FQNEAQ (reference sequence). CDR3 in DNA: TGTGCCAGCAGCTTCCAGTTCTCTGGAAACACCATATATTTT. It yields the protein CASSFQFSGNTIYF.

The chain couples TRBV27 to TRBJ2-1, with 7 bases that match TRBD2. There are 14 residues in the CDR3. After removal of 3 bases from V and 7 bases from J, the junction contained 6 bases not matched to a gene. Germline V gene lookup returns CDR1 MNHEY and CDR2 SMNVEV (reference sequence). The CDR3 bases are TGTGCCAGCAGTTTCGGCGGGAGAAGAAATGAGCAGTTCTTC. Residues: CASSFGGRRNEQFF.

The chain uses TRBV28 and TRBJ2-7; TRBD2 matches at 9 bases. Germline V lookup: CDR1 MDHEN, CDR2 SYDVKM. V trimming: 5 bases; J trimming: 3 bases; junction bases outside the gene matches: 8. There are 15 residues in the CDR3. The chain's CDR3 is CASSLSGSVYYEQYF. CDR3 coding DNA: TGTGCCAGCAGTCTTAGCGGGAGCGTATACTACGAGCAGTACTTC.

The J gene is TRBJ1-2, the V gene TRBV14; 7 bases match TRBD1. The length of the CDR3 is 15 residues. Trimming cost V 3 bases and J 2 bases; bases outside gene matches: 6. From germline, CDR1 is SGHDN and CDR2 FVKESK. The CDR3 here is CASSQYRGANYGYTF. CDR3 nucleotide sequence: TGTGCCAGCAGCCAGTACAGGGGCGCCAACTATGGCTACACCTTC.

This clone was detected only a few times. The V call is TRBV28, the J call TRBJ1-3; D not certain. The CDR3 contains 14 residues. V lost 5 bases and J 3 bases, leaving 11 bases between the germline ends. Germline V gene data show CDR1 as MDHEN and CDR2 as SYDVKM. The CDR3 DNA reads as TGTGCCAGCAGTGCCGACGGGTTTGGAAACACCATATATTTT. It specifies CASSADGFGNTIYF.

The chain uses TRBV29-1 and TRBJ2-1, with 8 nucleotides matching TRBD1. The CDR3 totals 13 residues. From germline, CDR1 is SQVTM and CDR2 ANQGSEA. The V gene end was trimmed by 7 bases and the J gene end by 8 bases; junction bases not matched to a gene: 10. The CDR3, as DNA: TGCAGCGCCGCCGGACAGGGCGGGTATGAGCAGTTCTTC. It encodes CSAAGQGGYEQFF.

J is TRBJ1-1 and V is TRBV4-3; D unresolved. V was cut by 0 bases and J by 4 bases, with 15 bases left in between. This CDR3 contains 16 residues. Germline assignment: CDR1 LGHNA and CDR2 YSLEER. The CDR3 DNA follows: TGCGCCAGCAGCCAAGAAGGTAGGGAGGAGAGCACTGAAGCTTTCTTT. Protein product: CASSQEGREESTEAFF.

J is TRBJ2-3 and V is TRBV29-1; 8 nucleotides line up with TRBD1. V was pared by 8 bases and J by 5 bases, with 6 bases of the junction left unmatched. Germline assignment: CDR1 SQVTM and CDR2 ANQGSEA. CDR3 length: 12 residues. The CDR3, as DNA: TGCAGCCCGGACAGGGCGGGAGATACGCAGTATTTT. Its protein product is CSPDRAGDTQYF.

The V call is TRBV6-1, the J call TRBJ2-7; 7 positions match TRBD1. The CDR3 runs 13 residues. Trimming took 6 bases from V and 6 from J; bases not matched to a gene: 8. The germline V gene encodes CDR1 MNHNS and CDR2 SASEGT. The CDR3 coding sequence is TGTGCCAGCAGGGGGACAGTGCCCTCCGAGCAGTACTTC. It codes for CASRGTVPSEQYF.

The rearrangement joins TRBV15 to TRBJ1-2, with 9 bases aligning to TRBD1. V lost 7 bases to trimming and J lost 5 bases; unmatched junction nucleotides: 2. This CDR3 has 12 amino acids. The V gene's germline CDR1 is LNHNV and CDR2 YYDKDF (reference sequence). CDR3 amino acids: CATKGTGYGYTF. For the CDR3, the DNA is TGTGCCACCAAAGGGACAGGGTATGGCTACACCTTC.

This chain uses TRBV19 with TRBJ1-1; D may be TRBD1 (5 bases). There are 13 residues in the CDR3. CDR1 and CDR2 (germline): LNHDA, SQIVND (reference sequence). V was trimmed by 3 bases and J by 8 bases, leaving 13 bases between them. CDR3 in amino acids: CASSIYLEGEAFF. As DNA, the CDR3 is TGTGCCAGTAGTATCTATTTGGAGGGGGAAGCTTTCTTT.

The rearrangement links TRBV5-4 to TRBJ2-1; TRBD1 aligns across 10 bases. The CDR3 has 15 amino acids. CDR1 SGHNT and CDR2 YYREEE come from the germline V gene (reference sequence). The trim removed 4 bases at V and 4 bases at J, leaving 5 bases unmatched. CDR3 coding DNA: TGTGCCAGCAGCCCGCCGGGACAGGGGTACAATGAGCAGTTCTTC. Translation: CASSPPGQGYNEQFF. The whole variable domain, filled in from reference TRBV5-4 and TRBJ2-1, reads ETGVTQSPTHLIKTRGQQVTLRCSSQSGHNTVSWYQQALGQGPQFIFQYYREEENGRGNFPPRFSGLQFPNYSSELNVNALELDDSALYLCASSPPGQGYNEQFFGPGTRLTVL.

This chain links TRBV11-2 with TRBJ2-3; D is unclear. Deletions cut 0 bases from V and 2 bases from J, with 9 bases between. The CDR3 contains 15 residues. CDR1 is SGHAT and CDR2 is FQNNGV in the germline V gene. The CDR3 region is CASSLDYAATDTQYF. The CDR3 coding sequence is TGTGCCAGCAGCTTAGATTATGCGGCCACAGATACGCAGTATTTT.

This clone was seen only a few times. This chain joins TRBV5-1 and TRBJ2-5, with 9 bases identical to TRBD2. The closer fit of TRBJ2-7 to the DNA end suggests the J call may be wrong. CDR3 length equals 16 residues. Germline V gene sequence: CDR1 SGHRS, CDR2 YFSETQ. The DNA of the CDR3 is TGCGCCAGCAGCTCTCTAGCGGGGATCCCGTTTTACGAGCAGTACTTC. Its protein is CASSSLAGIPFYEQYF.

The genes are TRBV11-1 and TRBJ1-2; D is possibly TRBD1 (6 bases). Germline loops: CDR1 SGHAT, CDR2 FQDESV (reference sequence). CDR3 length: 15 residues. V was trimmed by 5 bases and J by 8 bases, leaving 21 bases between them. The CDR3 DNA is TGTGCCAGCAGCACCCAGACAGGTCCCTCTATCGGCTACACCTTC. Translated: CASSTQTGPSIGYTF.

This clone was recorded many times. The gene calls are TRBV19 and TRBJ1-5, with D tentatively TRBD1 (5 bases). The CDR3 is 16 residues long. Germline V gene data show CDR1 as LNHDA and CDR2 as SQIVND (reference sequence). V dropped 2 bases and J dropped 5 bases, with 16 bases sitting between them. The CDR3 nucleotides read TGTGCCAGTAGTATATTATGGCAGGGTAGGGATCAGCCCCAGCATTTT. Translating gives CASSILWQGRDQPQHF.

V gene TRBV19 combines with J gene TRBJ2-5; 9 positions agree with TRBD2. The ends lost 5 bases at V and 3 bases at J; junction bases unmatched: 1. Germline CDR1 reads LNHDA; CDR2 reads SQIVND (reference sequence). CDR3 length: 13 residues. This CDR3 reads CASSRLAEETQYF. CDR3 nucleotide sequence: TGTGCCAGTAGTCGACTAGCGGAAGAGACCCAGTACTTC.

V gene TRBV6-1 combines with J gene TRBJ2-1; D gene uncertain. From germline, CDR1 is MNHNS and CDR2 SASEGT. V lost 4 bases and J lost 10, with 8 bases in between. CDR3 length: 11 residues. The CDR3 reads CASSAPGEQFF. The CDR3 nucleotides are TGTGCCAGCAGTGCGCCCGGGGAGCAGTTCTTC.

V and J are TRBV9 and TRBJ2-2; 7 bases line up with TRBD1. CDR3 length equals 17 residues. Germline CDR1 is SGDLS and CDR2 is YYNGEE. J gave up 1 base and V 0 bases, and 6 bases lay outside the gene matches. CDR3 coding DNA: TGTGCCAGCAGCGTAGGAGGCAGGGGGATGAACACCGGGGAGCTGTTTTTT. Translated: CASSVGGRGMNTGELFF. Drawing the rest from reference TRBV9 and TRBJ2-2, the complete variable domain is DSGVTQTPKHLITATGQRVTLRCSPRSGDLSVYWYQQSLDQGLQFLIQYYNGEERAKGNILERFSAQQFPDLHSELNLSSLELGDSALYFCASSVGGRGMNTGELFFGEGSRLTVL.

The gene calls are TRBV7-9 and TRBJ1-2; D not resolved. Trimming removed 5 bases from V and 2 bases from J, with 12 bases in between. CDR1 and CDR2 from the germline V gene are SEHNR and FQNEAQ (reference sequence). The length of the CDR3 is 14 residues. The DNA of the CDR3 is TGTGCCAGCAGCCAAAACAGTCTAAACTATGGCTACACCTTC. Translating gives CASSQNSLNYGYTF.